This T cell receptor (beta chain) was recorded in a study of T cell responses to AZD1222 COVID-19 vaccine. Study conclusions and caveats: Scientists sampled the repertoires only once the peak T cell response had passed. At study baseline, merely over 5 AZD1222 recipients were seropositive. Clonal diversity may have been underestimated in mostly white British donors. With dominance at 160-218 and 743-854, vaccine-associated CD4 TCRs spanned spike.

As regards this clone: Its target is unknown.

The CDR3 runs 15 residues. Germline CDR1 KGHSH, CDR2 LQKENI. Trimming removed 0 bases from V and 2 bases from J; junction bases left unmatched: 3. Profiling relied on immunoSEQ multiplex PCR, and the TCRdb table lists in-frame clones only, not all of them. The sample lists some 160,000 clones, around 88% occurring once. Sample: peripheral blood, taken 28 days after the second AZD1222 dose. The V gene is TRBV18, the J gene TRBJ2-7, with 8 bases that match TRBD1. This TCR came from an adult who received the AZD1222 COVID-19 vaccine. The CDR3 DNA sequence: TGTGCCAGCTCACCACCGGGACAGGTTCCCTACGAGCAGTACTTC. Translated, it gives CASSPPGQVPYEQYF. Complete variable domain (other parts from reference TRBV18 and TRBJ2-7): NAGVMQNPRHLVRRRGQEARLRCSPMKGHSHVYWYRQLPEEGLKFMVYLQKENIIDESGMPKERFSAEFPKEGPSILRIQQVVRGDSAAYFCASSPPGQVPYEQYFGPGTRLTVT.